The rows below give T cell receptor beta chains drawn from one sample of a study of CD8+ T cells in alopecia areata. Assay used: immunoSEQ multiplex PCR; TCRdb lists only in-frame clones, some missing. The sample holds hundreds of thousands of clones, roughly two thirds seen once. This specimen consisted of CD4+ T cells sorted from blood, obtained at week 0. The receptor set was obtained from a human donor with alopecia areata. Each CDR3 is given with its conserved first and last residue. D genes are given only for firm matches. Not every row has a clone size; where given, it reads once, few, many or a size class.

TRBV29-1,.,few,13,TRBJ2-1,TGCAGCGTTGCGTGGCTAGCTCCCGATGAGCAGTTCTTC,CSVAWLAPDEQFF
TRBV2,.,.,12,TRBJ2-4,TGTGCCAGCAGTGAAGCGGCACGAGGGGGGTACTTC,CASSEAARGGYF
TRBV30,.,.,11,TRBJ2-5,TGTGCCTGGAACGGGGTTGAGACCCAGTACTTC,CAWNGVETQYF
TRBV4-3,.,.,17,TRBJ2-1,TGCGCCAGCAGCCAAGAGCCTTTGGGGGGGCAATACAATGAGCAGTTCTTC,CASSQEPLGGQYNEQFF
TRBV7-2,.,.,15,TRBJ2-2,TGTGCCAGCAGCTTTTCTCGACCCCCATCCGGGGAGCTGTTTTTT,CASSFSRPPSGELFF
TRBV29-1,.,once,11,TRBJ1-2,TGCAGCGTTGCCGGGGGCTATGGCTACACCTTC,CSVAGGYGYTF
TRBV20-1,.,.,11,TRBJ2-2,TGCAGTGCTAGAGGTGGCGGGGAGCTGTTTTTT,CSARGGGELFF
TRBV29-1,.,.,13,TRBJ1-2,TGCAGCGTTGAAGTTGTCGTTGGCTATGGCTACACCTTC,CSVEVVVGYGYTF
TRBV5-5,.,.,12,TRBJ2-1,TGTGCCAGCAGCTTGGGGTTGGATGAGCAGTTCTTC,CASSLGLDEQFF
TRBV2,.,.,12,TRBJ1-2,TGTGCCAGCAGTCAGGGGCCCTATGGCTACACCTTC,CASSQGPYGYTF
TRBV5-6,.,.,15,TRBJ1-5,TGTGCCAGCAGCTTGGCAGGGGTAGGGAATCAGCCCCAGCATTTT,CASSLAGVGNQPQHF